The 30 T cell receptor beta chains given below trace back to one sample, sequenced in a study of regulatory T cells in long-lasting Graves disease. Arm-PCR of CDR3 regions and iRepertoire HTBI primers were the basis on which TCR beta libraries were built. TCRdb re-analysed the multiplex PCR reads in MiXCR, keeping a single row per CDR3 protein. The data contain around 510,000 distinct CDR3 sequences, less than 25% of them singletons. Time point denoted: persistent/refractory GD, antithyroid drugs over 5 years with positive TRAb. The TCR library was made from RNA extracted from PBMCs. The sequencing used peripheral blood mononuclear cells (PBMCs), collected when the disease was refractory, from a patient treated with antithyroid drugs. The receptors here all came from a female donor with Graves disease.

V is TRBV6-1 and J is TRBJ1-6, with TRBD1 identical over 7 bases. V lost 7 bases and J lost 3; bases outside the gene matches: 6. CDR3 length: 15 residues. Germline CDR1 and CDR2: MNHNS and SASEGT. The CDR3 DNA reads as TGTGCCAGCAAGGGAGGGGGCAGCTATAATTCACCCCTCCACTTT. Its translation is CASKGGGSYNSPLHF.

The V call is TRBV11-2, the J call TRBJ2-2; 12 positions match TRBD2. The CDR3 is made up of 16 amino acids. V gave up 5 bases and J gave up 6 bases; unmatched junction bases: 7. Germline CDR1 SGHAT, CDR2 FQNNGV. In DNA form, the CDR3 reads TGTGCCAGCAGCGCCTCTAGCGGGAGGGGATCCGGGGAGCTGTTTTTT. It is translated as CASSASSGRGSGELFF.

This clonotype appeared many times. The chain links TRBV3-1 to TRBJ1-5, with D unresolved. From germline, CDR1 is LGHDT and CDR2 YNNKEL (reference sequence). The CDR3 extends over 16 amino acids. Trimming cost V 1 base and J 4 bases, with 14 bases left between them. Here the CDR3 reads CASSQGHPHGNQPQHF. The CDR3 DNA reads as TGTGCCAGCAGCCAAGGTCACCCCCATGGGAATCAGCCCCAGCATTTT. Full variable domain (missing parts from reference TRBV3-1 and TRBJ1-5): DTAVSQTPKYLVTQMGNDKSIKCEQNLGHDTMYWYKQDSKKFLKIMFSYNNKELIINETVPNRFSPKSPDKAHLNLHINSLELGDSAVYFCASSQGHPHGNQPQHFGDGTRLSIL.

This clonotype was seen at least ten times. This chain joins TRBV7-9 and TRBJ2-7, with unresolved D. Per germline, CDR1 SEHNR and CDR2 FQNEAQ (reference sequence). The CDR3 contains 15 residues. V was clipped by 5 bases and J by 5 bases, with 19 bases between them. The CDR3 nucleotides are TGTGCCAGCAGCATCCTTGAGAGTGGCGTGCACGAGCAGTACTTC. This gives the protein CASSILESGVHEQYF.

The V and J genes are TRBV20-1 and TRBJ1-3; tentative D call: TRBD1 (6 bases). Germline V gene data show CDR1 as DFQATT and CDR2 as SNEGSKA (reference sequence). V gave up 2 bases and J gave up 0 bases, with 23 bases separating them. The CDR3 has 19 residues. CDR3 amino acids: CSARIGELTGTHSGNTIYF. CDR3 DNA: TGCAGTGCTAGAATTGGGGAACTTACCGGGACACACTCTGGAAACACCATATATTTT.

As for this clonotype: Since a much larger clone is just one base distant, this may be a read error. The rearrangement uses TRBV19 and TRBJ1-5; 8 nucleotides agree with TRBD1. The CDR3 contains 14 residues. J lost 4 bases, V lost 7 bases, and 6 bases had no gene match. The germline V gene encodes CDR1 LNHDA and CDR2 SQIVND (reference sequence). The CDR3 spells CASTPRTGNQPQHF. In DNA form, the CDR3 reads TGTGCCAGTACCCCCAGGACAGGGAATCAGCCCCAGCATTTT.

This clonotype was seen repeatedly, ten times or more. The chain uses TRBV6-1 and TRBJ1-2; D might be TRBD1 (5 bases). Germline loops: CDR1 MNHNS, CDR2 SASEGT. V was clipped by 9 bases and J by 0 bases, with 17 bases between them. This CDR3 has 15 residues. The CDR3 protein is CASHRGLLANYGYTF. CDR3 DNA sequence: TGTGCCAGTCACCGGGGCCTCCTAGCTAACTATGGCTACACCTTC.

A note on this clonotype: This may stem from a read error, because a much larger clone lies one nucleotide away. The chain carries TRBV5-1 and TRBJ1-2; no clear D gene. Per the germline V gene, CDR1 is SGHRS and CDR2 is YFSETQ. The CDR3 length is 13 residues. Trimming stripped 7 bases from V and 4 bases from J, with 14 bases between. The CDR3 sequence: CASGREETYGYTF. Here the CDR3 DNA reads TGCGCCAGCGGTCGGGAAGAAACCTATGGCTACACCTTC.

This clonotype has a handful of counts. V gene TRBV29-1 combines with J gene TRBJ2-7; TRBD1 agrees at 9 bases. The CDR3 spans 13 residues. J gave up 3 bases and V 3 bases, and 3 bases lay outside the gene matches. Germline CDR1 reads SQVTM; CDR2 reads ANQGSEA. The CDR3 nucleotides read TGCAGCGTTGACACAGGGGGCGACTACGAGCAGTACTTC. Amino acids: CSVDTGGDYEQYF.

This clonotype was counted once. The genes are TRBV19 and TRBJ2-7; 7 nucleotides match TRBD2. This CDR3 has 13 residues. Per germline, CDR1 LNHDA and CDR2 SQIVND (reference sequence). V dropped 5 bases and J dropped 5; count of bases not matched to a gene: 6. CDR3 DNA sequence: TGTGCCAGTAGTTTAAACGCGGGGGACGAGCAGTACTTC. Translating it yields CASSLNAGDEQYF.

This clonotype was counted ten times or more. V usage is TRBV20-1 and J usage is TRBJ1-2, with D possibly TRBD1 on 5 matching bases. Deletions cut 1 base from V and 6 bases from J, with 15 bases between. CDR1 is DFQATT, CDR2 SNEGSKA, per germline (reference sequence). The CDR3 loop spans 14 amino acids. The CDR3 region has the DNA TGCAGTGCTAGAGCAGGCAGGGCGTGGGATGGCTACACCTTC. This sequence encodes CSARAGRAWDGYTF.

This clonotype was recorded many times. The chain links TRBV9 to TRBJ1-2; D unclear. The germline CDR1 and CDR2 sequences are SGDLS and YYNGEE. The CDR3 is made up of 12 amino acids. Trimming took 3 bases from V and 4 from J, leaving 7 bases between them. The CDR3 region is CASSGRRYGYTF. The CDR3 DNA sequence: TGTGCCAGCAGCGGTCGACGCTATGGCTACACCTTC.

The gene calls are TRBV5-1 and TRBJ2-1; TRBD2 matches 10 bases. This CDR3 region has 15 residues. V was pared by 0 bases and J by 8 bases, with 5 bases of the junction left unmatched. Germline V gene lookup returns CDR1 SGHRS and CDR2 YFSETQ. This chain's CDR3 is CASSLVASGSYEQFF. CDR3 sequence (DNA): TGCGCCAGCAGCTTGGTGGCTAGCGGGAGTTATGAGCAGTTCTTC.

This clonotype was seen repeatedly, ten times or more. The chain is built from TRBV6-1 and TRBJ2-7; D might be TRBD1 (7 bases). Germline CDR1 MNHNS, CDR2 SASEGT. The CDR3 sequence is 15 residues long. Trimming took off 2 bases at V and 4 bases at J, with 15 bases between the two ends. The CDR3 nucleotides are TGTGCCAGCAGTGAATGGAGGGACAGAGATTACGAGCAGTACTTC. Translated, it gives CASSEWRDRDYEQYF.

This clonotype was observed many times. This chain links TRBV6-1 with TRBJ1-4; D is unclear. Deletions cut 6 bases from V and 6 bases from J, with 20 bases between. Germline values: CDR1 MNHNS, CDR2 SASEGT. The CDR3 contains 16 residues. The CDR3 sequence is CASRWKKRIRDEKLFF. CDR3 nucleotides: TGTGCCAGCAGGTGGAAAAAAAGGATAAGGGATGAAAAACTGTTTTTT.

The chain combines TRBV27 with TRBJ2-7; D may be TRBD1 (5 bases). The CDR3 runs to 14 residues. V shed 1 base and J shed 4 bases, with 11 bases lying between them. Germline assignment: CDR1 MNHEY and CDR2 SMNVEV (reference sequence). CDR3 in amino acids: CASSLWPGLYEQYF. CDR3 DNA sequence: TGTGCCAGCAGTTTATGGCCAGGGCTGTACGAGCAGTACTTC.

This clonotype showed up just a few times. This chain joins TRBV12-3 or TRBV12-4 and TRBJ1-4; D not resolved. The CDR3 is 14 amino acids. Between the trimmed V and J ends, which lost 5 bases and 7 bases, there was a span of 14 bases. The CDR3 bases are TGTGCCAGCAGTGCTGGTGGTTCGGGTGAAAAACTGTTTTTT. This gives the protein CASSAGGSGEKLFF.

This clonotype was seen only a few times. A much larger clone differs by one base, so this may be a read error. The gene calls are TRBV7-2 and TRBJ1-2; D not certain. CDR1 SGHTA and CDR2 FQGNSA come from the germline V gene. The CDR3 contains 13 residues. The V gene lost 2 bases and the J gene lost 3 bases, with 7 bases spanning the gap. The CDR3 DNA sequence: TGTGCCAGCAGCTTATCCGGGGACTATGGCTACACCTTC. Its protein product is CASSLSGDYGYTF. Looking up the rest from reference TRBV7-2 and TRBJ1-2 gives the full variable domain: GAGVSQSPSNKVTEKGKDVELRCDPISGHTALYWYRQSLGQGLEFLIYFQGNSAPDKSGLPSDRFSAERTGGSVSTLTIQRTQQEDSAVYLCASSLSGDYGYTFGSGTRLTVV.

The chain carries TRBV12-3 or TRBV12-4 and TRBJ2-6, with a possible D match to TRBD1 (6 bases). Trimming removed 5 bases at V and 0 bases at J, with 14 bases between. The CDR3 loop spans 17 amino acids. The CDR3 DNA reads as TGTGCCAGCAGTAGGGGGAGATCCCTCTCTGGGGCCAACGTCCTGACTTTC. Its protein product is CASSRGRSLSGANVLTF.

As for this clonotype: One end of the junction varies from germline; a read error may be responsible. The rearrangement joins TRBV7-9 to TRBJ1-3; D not resolved. This CDR3 region has 17 residues. Germline V lookup: CDR1 SEHNR, CDR2 FQNEAQ (reference sequence). The CDR3: CASSQEWSDPTGNTIYF. The DNA of the CDR3 is TGCGCCAGCAGCCAAGAATGGTCGGACCCTACTGGAAACACCATATATTTT.

This sequence joins TRBV9 and TRBJ1-5; 10 bases line up with TRBD1. The CDR3 spans 15 residues. V was pared by 2 bases and J by 4 bases, with 3 bases of the junction left unmatched. Germline V CDR1 and CDR2: SGDLS, YYNGEE. The CDR3 DNA is TGTGCCAGCAGCGTCGGGACAGGGGTTAATCAGCCCCAGCATTTT. Amino acid sequence: CASSVGTGVNQPQHF.

This clonotype has at least ten counts. The chain carries TRBV27 and TRBJ2-2, with D unclear. The CDR3 runs to 17 residues. CDR1 is MNHEY and CDR2 is SMNVEV in the germline V gene (reference sequence). V shed 1 base and J shed 0 bases, with 12 bases lying between them. The CDR3 loop is CASSLFGVGANTGELFF. The CDR3 nucleotides read TGTGCCAGCAGTTTATTTGGGGTAGGCGCGAACACCGGGGAGCTGTTTTTT.

This clonotype was found many times. V usage is TRBV28 and J usage is TRBJ1-5, with D possibly being TRBD1 (5 bases). This CDR3 has 17 amino acids. V was shortened by 1 base and J by 3 bases, with 16 bases between the two germline ends. Germline CDR1 MDHEN, CDR2 SYDVKM. The CDR3 DNA reads as TGTGCCAGCAGTTTATTAATTGGCAGGGAACCCAATCAGCCCCAGCATTTT. Its protein product is CASSLLIGREPNQPQHF.

This clonotype showed up many times. The chain has TRBV2 and TRBJ2-5; TRBD2 agrees at 9 bases. Germline V lookup: CDR1 SNHLY, CDR2 FYNNEI. This CDR3 spans 13 amino acids. V shed 4 bases, J shed 5 bases, and the junction held 2 bases outside the gene matches. The CDR3 DNA reads as TGTGCCAGCAGTGTCACTAGCGGGGAGACCCAGTACTTC. It translates to CASSVTSGETQYF.

A word on this clonotype: One junction end does not reproduce the germline sequence, and a read error may be involved. CDR3 DNA: TGTGCCATCAGCAGAGATGGACTAGCGGGCTACAATGAGCAGTTCTTC. It yields the protein CAISRDGLAGYNEQFF. This chain uses TRBV15 with TRBJ2-1; 11 nucleotides line up with TRBD2. Germline V gene sequence: CDR1 LNHNV, CDR2 YYDKDF (reference sequence). The CDR3 is 16 residues long.

This clonotype turned up a few times. The rearrangement links TRBV20-1 to TRBJ2-7; weak D call: TRBD2 (5 bases). With 0 bases removed from V and 5 bases from J, the gap between germline ends came to 17 bases. This CDR3 region has 15 residues. In germline, CDR1 is DFQATT, CDR2 SNEGSKA (reference sequence). CDR3 sequence (DNA): TGCAGTGCTAGAGATCTTAGAGGGAGTGCAAACGAGCAGTACTTC. It encodes CSARDLRGSANEQYF.

J is TRBJ1-2 and V is TRBV6-2 or TRBV6-3; D remains ambiguous. V lost 2 bases and J lost 5, with 9 bases in between. CDR3 length: 13 amino acids. Germline V gene lookup returns CDR1 MNHEY and CDR2 SVGEGT. The CDR3 DNA is TGTGCCAGCAGTTACGAGCAAACTTATGGCTACACCTTC. Its protein product is CASSYEQTYGYTF.

V usage is TRBV6-6 and J usage is TRBJ2-2, with D possibly matching TRBD1 (5 bases). CDR3 size: 15 residues. The V gene lost 0 bases and the J gene lost 3 bases, with 8 bases spanning the gap. Germline assignment: CDR1 MNHNY and CDR2 SVGAGI (reference sequence). The CDR3 DNA is TGTGCCAGCAGTTACTCGTTAGGGGACACCGGGGAGCTGTTTTTT. As protein: CASSYSLGDTGELFF.

The rearrangement uses TRBV10-3 and TRBJ2-7, with no clear D. Germline-derived CDR1 and CDR2 are ENHRY and SYGVKD. V lost 7 bases and J lost 5, with 15 bases in between. There are 13 residues in the CDR3. For the CDR3, the DNA is TGTGCCATCATGGCCCCCTCTGACAACGAGCAGTACTTC. Translated: CAIMAPSDNEQYF.

This clonotype was counted ten times or more. The chain joins TRBV7-9 to TRBJ2-7; 10 nucleotides align to TRBD2. The CDR3 has 16 amino acids. Trimming cost V 4 bases and J 2 bases; bases outside gene matches: 8. Germline CDR1 is SEHNR and CDR2 is FQNEAQ (reference sequence). CDR3 loop: CASSSVRTSGTYEQYF. The CDR3 DNA reads TGTGCCAGCAGCTCGGTACGGACTAGCGGAACCTACGAGCAGTACTTC.